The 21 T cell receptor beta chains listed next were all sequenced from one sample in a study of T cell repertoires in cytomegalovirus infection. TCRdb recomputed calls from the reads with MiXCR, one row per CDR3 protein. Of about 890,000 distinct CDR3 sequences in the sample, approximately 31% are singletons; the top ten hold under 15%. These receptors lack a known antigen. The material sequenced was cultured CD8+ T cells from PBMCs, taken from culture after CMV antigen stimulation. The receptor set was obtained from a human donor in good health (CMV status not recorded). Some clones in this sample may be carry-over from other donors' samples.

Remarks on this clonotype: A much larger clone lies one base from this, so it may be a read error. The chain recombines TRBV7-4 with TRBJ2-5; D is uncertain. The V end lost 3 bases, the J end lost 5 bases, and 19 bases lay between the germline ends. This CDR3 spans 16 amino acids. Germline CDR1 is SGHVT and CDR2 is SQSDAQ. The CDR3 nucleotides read TGTGCCAGCAGCTTCTTGGACCATCTGGGGTTGGAGACCCAGTACTTC. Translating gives CASSFLDHLGLETQYF.

For the CDR3, the DNA is TGCAGCGTTGGCTTAGGGCCGAAAATTTACGAGCAGTACGTC. Translating it yields CSVGLGPKIYEQYV. The rearrangement joins TRBV29-1 to TRBJ2-7; D not certain. The CDR3 consists of 14 residues. With 4 bases removed from V and 4 bases from J, the gap between germline ends came to 17 bases. The germline V gene has CDR1 SQVTM and CDR2 ANQGSEA.

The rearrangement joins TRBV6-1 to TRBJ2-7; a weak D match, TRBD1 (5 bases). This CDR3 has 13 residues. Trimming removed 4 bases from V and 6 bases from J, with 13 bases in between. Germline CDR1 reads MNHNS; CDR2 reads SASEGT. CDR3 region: CASSAGRVSEQYV. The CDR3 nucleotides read TGTGCCAGCAGTGCAGGCAGGGTATCCGAGCAGTACGTC.

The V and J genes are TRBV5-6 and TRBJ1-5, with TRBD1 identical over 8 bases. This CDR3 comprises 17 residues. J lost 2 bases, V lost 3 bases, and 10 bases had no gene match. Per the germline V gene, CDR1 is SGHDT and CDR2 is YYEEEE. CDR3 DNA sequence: TGTGCCAGCAGCTCCGGGCGGACAGGGTTCGGCAATCAGCCCCAGCATTTT. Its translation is CASSSGRTGFGNQPQHF.

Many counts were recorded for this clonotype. The CDR3 DNA reads TGTGCCAGCAGCTTAGTCCCGGGGTCCACGAACACCGGGGAGCTGTTTTTT. This sequence encodes CASSLVPGSTNTGELFF. This chain joins TRBV7-6 and TRBJ2-2, with a tentative D call TRBD2 (5 bases). CDR1 and CDR2 from the germline V gene are SGHVS and FNYEAQ. The V end lost 1 base, the J end lost 0 bases, and 12 bases lay between the germline ends. This CDR3 region has 17 residues.

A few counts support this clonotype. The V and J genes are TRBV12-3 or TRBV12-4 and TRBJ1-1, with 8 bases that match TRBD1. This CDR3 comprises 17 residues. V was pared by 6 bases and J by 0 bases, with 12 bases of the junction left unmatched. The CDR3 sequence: CASSRTGPRTLNTEAFF. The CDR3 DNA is TGTGCCAGCAGCCGGACAGGGCCCCGAACTTTGAACACTGAAGCTTTCTTT.

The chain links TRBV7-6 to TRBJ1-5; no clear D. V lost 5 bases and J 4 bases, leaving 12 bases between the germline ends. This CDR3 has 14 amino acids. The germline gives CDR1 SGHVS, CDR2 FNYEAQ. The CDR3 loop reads CASSQRPENQPQHF. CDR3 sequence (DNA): TGTGCCAGCAGCCAGCGGCCAGAAAATCAGCCCCAGCATTTT.

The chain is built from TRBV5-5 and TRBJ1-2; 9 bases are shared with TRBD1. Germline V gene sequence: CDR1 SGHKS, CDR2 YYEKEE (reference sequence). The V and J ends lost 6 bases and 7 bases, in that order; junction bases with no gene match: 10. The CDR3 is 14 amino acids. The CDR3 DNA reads TGTGCCAGCAACTCGGGACAGGGAACGGGTGGCTACACCTTC. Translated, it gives CASNSGQGTGGYTF.

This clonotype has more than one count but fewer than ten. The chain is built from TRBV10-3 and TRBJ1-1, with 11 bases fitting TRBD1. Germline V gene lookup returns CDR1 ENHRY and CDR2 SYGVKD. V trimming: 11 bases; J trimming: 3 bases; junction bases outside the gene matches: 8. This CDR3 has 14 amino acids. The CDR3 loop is CALRTGGSDTEAFF. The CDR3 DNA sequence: TGTGCCCTAAGGACAGGGGGCTCGGACACTGAAGCTTTCTTT.

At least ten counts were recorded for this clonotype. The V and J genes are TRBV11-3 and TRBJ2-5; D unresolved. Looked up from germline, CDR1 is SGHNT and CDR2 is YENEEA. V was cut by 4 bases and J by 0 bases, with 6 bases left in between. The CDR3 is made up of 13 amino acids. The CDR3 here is CASSSYYQETQYF. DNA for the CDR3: TGTGCCAGCAGCTCATACTACCAAGAGACCCAGTACTTC.

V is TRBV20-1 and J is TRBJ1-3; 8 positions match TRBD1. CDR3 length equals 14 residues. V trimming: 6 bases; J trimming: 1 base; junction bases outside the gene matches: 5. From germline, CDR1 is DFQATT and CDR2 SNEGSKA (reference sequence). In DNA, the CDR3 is TGCAGTGCCAACGACAGGGGATCTGGAAACACCATATATTTT. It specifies CSANDRGSGNTIYF.

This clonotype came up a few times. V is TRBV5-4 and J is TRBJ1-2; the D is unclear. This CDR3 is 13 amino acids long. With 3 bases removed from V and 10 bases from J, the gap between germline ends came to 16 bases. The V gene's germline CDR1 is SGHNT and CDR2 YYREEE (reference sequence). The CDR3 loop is CASSSTGFSDYTF. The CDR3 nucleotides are TGTGCCAGCAGCTCTACCGGGTTCAGTGACTACACCTTC. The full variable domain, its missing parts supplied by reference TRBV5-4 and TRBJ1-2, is ETGVTQSPTHLIKTRGQQVTLRCSSQSGHNTVSWYQQALGQGPQFIFQYYREEENGRGNFPPRFSGLQFPNYSSELNVNALELDDSALYLCASSSTGFSDYTFGSGTRLTVV.

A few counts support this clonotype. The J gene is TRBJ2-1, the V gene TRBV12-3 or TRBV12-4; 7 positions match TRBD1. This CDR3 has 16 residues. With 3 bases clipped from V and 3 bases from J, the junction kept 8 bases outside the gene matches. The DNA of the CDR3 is TGTGCCAGCAGTTTTGTAGCCGGGACAGACTACAATGAGCAGTTCTTC. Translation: CASSFVAGTDYNEQFF.

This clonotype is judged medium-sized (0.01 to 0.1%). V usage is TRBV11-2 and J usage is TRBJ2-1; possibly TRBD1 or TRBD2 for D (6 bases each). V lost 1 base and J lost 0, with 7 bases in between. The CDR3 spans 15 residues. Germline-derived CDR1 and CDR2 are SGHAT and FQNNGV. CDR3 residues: CASSLGGASYNEQFF. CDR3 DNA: TGTGCCAGCAGCTTAGGGGGGGCCTCCTACAATGAGCAGTTCTTC.

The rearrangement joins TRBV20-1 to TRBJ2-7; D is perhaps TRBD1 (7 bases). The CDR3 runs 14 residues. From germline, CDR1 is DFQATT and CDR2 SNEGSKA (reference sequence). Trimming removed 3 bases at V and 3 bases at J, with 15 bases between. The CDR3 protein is CSASRRGHGYEQYF. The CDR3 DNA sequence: TGCAGTGCTAGTCGGAGGGGGCATGGCTACGAGCAGTACTTC.

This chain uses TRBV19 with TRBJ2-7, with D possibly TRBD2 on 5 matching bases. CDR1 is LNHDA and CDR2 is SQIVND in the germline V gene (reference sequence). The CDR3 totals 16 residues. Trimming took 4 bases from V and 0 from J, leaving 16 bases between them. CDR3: CASSTLDGGLSYEQYF. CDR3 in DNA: TGTGCCAGTAGTACCCTGGACGGTGGACTCTCCTACGAGCAGTACTTC.

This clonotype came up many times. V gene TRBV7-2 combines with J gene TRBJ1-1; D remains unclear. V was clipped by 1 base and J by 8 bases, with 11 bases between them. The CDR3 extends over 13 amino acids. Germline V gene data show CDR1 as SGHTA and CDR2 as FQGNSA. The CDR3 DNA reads TGTGCCAGCAGCTTAGGTACGGCGGTAGAAGCTTTCTTT. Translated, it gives CASSLGTAVEAFF.

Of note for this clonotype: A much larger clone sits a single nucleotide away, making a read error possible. CDR3 amino acids: CASRGLVGPRTDTQYF. The CDR3 bases are TGTGCCAGCAGGGGACTAGTGGGCCCTCGCACAGATACGCAGTATTTT. The rearrangement uses TRBV6-2 or TRBV6-3 and TRBJ2-3; 8 bases match TRBD2. The V gene end was trimmed by 6 bases and the J gene end by 1 base; junction bases not matched to a gene: 9. Germline assignment: CDR1 MNHEY and CDR2 SVGEGT. This CDR3 has 16 residues.

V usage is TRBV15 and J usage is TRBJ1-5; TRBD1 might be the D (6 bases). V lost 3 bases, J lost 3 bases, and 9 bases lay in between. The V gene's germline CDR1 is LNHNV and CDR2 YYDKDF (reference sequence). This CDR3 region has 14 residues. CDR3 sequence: CATSSDRHNQPQHF. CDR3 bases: TGTGCCACCAGCAGCGACAGGCACAATCAGCCCCAGCATTTT.

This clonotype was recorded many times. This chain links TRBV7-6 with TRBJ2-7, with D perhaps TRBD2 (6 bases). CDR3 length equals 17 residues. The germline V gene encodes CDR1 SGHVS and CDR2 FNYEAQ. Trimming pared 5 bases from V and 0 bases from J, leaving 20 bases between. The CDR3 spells CASSASAWGLASYEQYV. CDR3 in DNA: TGTGCCAGCAGCGCTTCGGCGTGGGGACTGGCCTCCTACGAGCAGTACGTC.

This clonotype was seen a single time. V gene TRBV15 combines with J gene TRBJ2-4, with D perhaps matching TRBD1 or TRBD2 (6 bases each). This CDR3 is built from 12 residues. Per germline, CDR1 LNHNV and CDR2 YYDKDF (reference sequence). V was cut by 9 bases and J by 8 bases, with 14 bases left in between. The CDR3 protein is CATGGLVHIQYF. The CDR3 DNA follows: TGTGCCACGGGGGGCCTGGTACACATTCAGTACTTC.